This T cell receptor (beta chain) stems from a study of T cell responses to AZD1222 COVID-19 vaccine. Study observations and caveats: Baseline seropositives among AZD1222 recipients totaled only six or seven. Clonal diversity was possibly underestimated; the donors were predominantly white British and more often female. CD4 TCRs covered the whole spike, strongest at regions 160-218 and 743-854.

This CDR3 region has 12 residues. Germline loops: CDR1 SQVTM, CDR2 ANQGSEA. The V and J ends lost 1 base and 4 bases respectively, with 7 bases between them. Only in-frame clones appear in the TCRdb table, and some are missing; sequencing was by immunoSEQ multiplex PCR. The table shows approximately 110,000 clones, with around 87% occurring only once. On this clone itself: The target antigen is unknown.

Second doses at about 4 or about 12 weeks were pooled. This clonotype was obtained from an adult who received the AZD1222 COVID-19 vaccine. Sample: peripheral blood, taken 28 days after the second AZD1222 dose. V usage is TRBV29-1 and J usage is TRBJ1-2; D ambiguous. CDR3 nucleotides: TGCAGCGTTGAAGCGCAATCCTATGGCTACACCTTC. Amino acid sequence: CSVEAQSYGYTF. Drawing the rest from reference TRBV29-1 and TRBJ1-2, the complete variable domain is SAVISQKPSRDICQRGTSLTIQCQVDSQVTMMFWYRQQPGQSLTLIATANQGSEATYESGFVIDKFPISRPNLTFSTLTVSNMSPEDSSIYLCSVEAQSYGYTFGSGTRLTVV.